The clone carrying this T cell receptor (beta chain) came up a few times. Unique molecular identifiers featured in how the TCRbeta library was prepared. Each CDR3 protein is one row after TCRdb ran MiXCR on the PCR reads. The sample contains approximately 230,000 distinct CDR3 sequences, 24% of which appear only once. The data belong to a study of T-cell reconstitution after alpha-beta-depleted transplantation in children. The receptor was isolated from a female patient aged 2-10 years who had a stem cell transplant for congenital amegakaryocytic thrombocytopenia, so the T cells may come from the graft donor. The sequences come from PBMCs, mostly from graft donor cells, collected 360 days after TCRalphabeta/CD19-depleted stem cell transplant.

CDR3 nucleotide sequence: TGCGCCAGCAGCTCGGACCGGCACTATGGCTACACCTTC. The encoded protein is CASSSDRHYGYTF. The V call is TRBV5-1, the J call TRBJ1-2; D is unresolved. This CDR3 spans 13 amino acids. Germline V lookup: CDR1 SGHRS, CDR2 YFSETQ. V was clipped by 3 bases and J by 3 bases, with 9 bases between them.